A single sample is the source of the 32 T cell receptor beta chains below, sequenced in a study of post-analysis software for immune sequencing data. The study's findings and limits: The five TRBV segments detected at higher frequency in patients than in controls included TRBV5-6, TRBV5-1 and TRBV20-1.

Antigens for these TCRs are unknown. Unique-molecular-identifier-tagged TCR beta cDNA libraries were used. A single record per CDR3 protein comes from TCRdb applying MiXCR to the PCR reads. The sample records around 440,000 distinct CDR3 sequences, less than 45% being singletons. Input material: blood. The source is a girl under 18 with multiple sclerosis.

This clonotype was recorded a few times. DNA of the CDR3: TGTGCCAGCAGACCGCAGAGAGGGCGGGCCTACAATGAGCAGTTCTTC. This gives the protein CASRPQRGRAYNEQFF. This chain connects TRBV7-8 to TRBJ2-1; perhaps TRBD2 as D (5 bases). Germline V gives CDR1 SGHVS, CDR2 FQNEAQ. The V gene lost 6 bases and the J gene lost 2 bases, with 17 bases spanning the gap. The CDR3 loop spans 16 amino acids.

The rearrangement uses TRBV7-2 and TRBJ2-3, with TRBD2 matching over 7 bases. The J segment lost 2 bases and the V segment lost 4 bases, leaving 6 bases of the junction unmatched. Germline V gene data show CDR1 as SGHTA and CDR2 as FQGNSA. There are 15 residues in the CDR3. CDR3 sequence reads: CASSSGTTITDTQYF. The DNA of the CDR3 is TGTGCCAGCAGCTCCGGGACTACTATCACAGATACGCAGTATTTT.

This clonotype was detected only a few times. J is TRBJ2-1 and V is TRBV11-2; D could derive from TRBD1 or TRBD2 (5 bases each). Trimming cost V 0 bases and J 9 bases, with 18 bases left between them. The CDR3 loop spans 16 amino acids. Germline V gene lookup returns CDR1 SGHAT and CDR2 FQNNGV. The CDR3 spells CASSLDYWGIRVEQFF. DNA of the CDR3: TGTGCCAGCAGCTTAGATTATTGGGGGATTAGGGTTGAGCAGTTCTTC.

This clonotype has more than one count but fewer than ten. The rearrangement links TRBV2 to TRBJ1-6; no clear D. This CDR3 contains 14 residues. V was clipped by 4 bases and J by 1 base, with 5 bases between them. From germline, CDR1 is SNHLY and CDR2 FYNNEI. CDR3 amino acids: CASSGGSYNSPLHF. Here the CDR3 DNA reads TGTGCCAGCAGTGGGGGTTCCTATAATTCACCCCTCCACTTT.

The chain joins TRBV12-5 to TRBJ2-5; D perhaps matches TRBD2 (6 bases). CDR1 and CDR2 from the germline V gene are LGHNT and FRNRAP. The germline V and J ends were trimmed by 3 bases and 0 bases, with 11 bases remaining between them. The CDR3 extends over 15 amino acids. The CDR3 loop reads CASGFGGLYQETQYF. The CDR3 nucleotides read TGTGCTAGTGGTTTTGGGGGGTTGTACCAAGAGACCCAGTACTTC.

The chain joins TRBV2 to TRBJ1-4; tentative D call: TRBD1 (5 bases). The germline CDR1 and CDR2 sequences are SNHLY and FYNNEI. The CDR3 covers 17 residues. V was trimmed by 2 bases and J by 7 bases, leaving 20 bases between them. The CDR3 bases are TGTGCCAGCAGTGAATACGGGGCAGTGGCTGTATCTGAAAAACTGTTTTTT. Protein product: CASSEYGAVAVSEKLFF.

The chain couples TRBV7-9 to TRBJ2-7; no firm D call. Germline lookup yields CDR1 SEHNR and CDR2 FQNEAQ (reference sequence). V lost 0 bases and J 0 bases, leaving 12 bases between the germline ends. The CDR3 totals 16 residues. CDR3 sequence (DNA): TGTGCCAGCAGCTTAGCGCGAGGCGCTCCCTCCTACGAGCAGTACTTC. Amino acids: CASSLARGAPSYEQYF.

The rearrangement joins TRBV29-1 to TRBJ2-5, with 10 bases matching TRBD2. The end of the DNA fits TRBJ2-7 better, so the J call may be wrong. Germline V gives CDR1 SQVTM, CDR2 ANQGSEA. This CDR3 is built from 12 residues. The DNA for the CDR3 is TGCAGCGTGGCTAGCGGGAGTTACGAGCAGTACTTC. Translation gives CSVASGSYEQYF.

The chain is built from TRBV28 and TRBJ1-1, with D possibly being TRBD1 (6 bases). The CDR3 is made up of 15 amino acids. The germline V gene encodes CDR1 MDHEN and CDR2 SYDVKM. Between the trimmed V and J ends, which lost 4 bases and 3 bases, there was a span of 15 bases. The CDR3 DNA follows: TGTGCCAGCAGTTCCCCGGCAGGGGCGGACACTGAAGCTTTCTTT. Translating it yields CASSSPAGADTEAFF.

This clonotype was detected a few times. This chain connects TRBV6-1 to TRBJ1-1; D gene unclear. With 2 bases removed from V and 0 bases from J, the gap between germline ends came to 1 base. Germline values: CDR1 MNHNS, CDR2 SASEGT. The CDR3 length is 12 residues. CDR3 sequence: CASSEMNTEAFF. The CDR3 nucleotides read TGTGCCAGCAGTGAAATGAACACTGAAGCTTTCTTT.

The chain is built from TRBV29-1 and TRBJ1-2, with a tentative D call TRBD1 (5 bases). CDR1 and CDR2 from the germline V gene are SQVTM and ANQGSEA. The V and J ends lost 4 bases and 2 bases respectively, with 11 bases between them. The CDR3 is 13 residues long. CDR3 loop: CSVVERGNYGYTF. As DNA, the CDR3 is TGCAGCGTTGTGGAGCGGGGGAACTATGGCTACACCTTC.

The chain links TRBV11-2 to TRBJ2-4; a weak D match, TRBD2 (6 bases). Deletions cut 3 bases from V and 0 bases from J, with 12 bases between. The CDR3 consists of 16 residues. CDR1 and CDR2 from the germline V gene are SGHAT and FQNNGV. The CDR3 DNA sequence: TGTGCCAGCAGCTTCTGGGGGAGGATAGCCAAAAACATTCAGTACTTC. This codes for CASSFWGRIAKNIQYF.

This clonotype was observed a few times. This sequence joins TRBV29-1 and TRBJ2-7, with D perhaps matching TRBD1 or TRBD2 (6 bases each). CDR1 and CDR2 from the germline V gene are SQVTM and ANQGSEA. Trimming cost V 7 bases and J 4 bases, with 17 bases left between them. The CDR3 consists of 13 residues. This CDR3 reads CSAEGGGLYEQYF. The CDR3 DNA reads TGCAGCGCGGAGGGGGGTGGCCTTTACGAGCAGTACTTC.

This clonotype was counted a single time. The rearrangement links TRBV20-1 to TRBJ2-1, with 7 bases matching TRBD2. Per germline, CDR1 DFQATT and CDR2 SNEGSKA (reference sequence). With V trimmed by 6 bases and J by 7 bases, 15 bases remained unmatched. This CDR3 region has 15 residues. CDR3 coding DNA: TGCAGTGCCCCTCGAGCGCGGGAGTGGGAGAATGAGCAGTTCTTC. This translates into CSAPRAREWENEQFF.

The chain joins TRBV12-3 or TRBV12-4 to TRBJ1-2; the D is unclear. This CDR3 region has 11 residues. The V end lost 6 bases, the J end lost 3 bases, and 5 bases lay between the germline ends. CDR3 protein: CASSTYYGYTF. CDR3 bases: TGTGCCAGCAGCACCTACTATGGCTACACCTTC.

In its sample, this clonotype was seen a few times. The chain couples TRBV18 to TRBJ1-4, with 9 bases fitting TRBD1. This CDR3 is 15 amino acids long. Germline V gene lookup returns CDR1 KGHSH and CDR2 LQKENI. Trimming at V came to 3 bases and at J to 3 bases, leaving 2 bases not matched to a gene. For the CDR3, the DNA is TGTGCCAGCTCACCCCGGACAGGGGCTAATGAAAAACTGTTTTTT. Translated: CASSPRTGANEKLFF.

This clonotype has only one observation. The chain joins TRBV5-1 to TRBJ1-1, with D maybe TRBD1 (6 bases). The CDR3 consists of 14 residues. The germline CDR1 and CDR2 sequences are SGHRS and YFSETQ. V lost 0 bases and J 5 bases, leaving 11 bases between the germline ends. This chain's CDR3 is CASSLVQGDTEAFF. The DNA for the CDR3 is TGCGCCAGCAGCTTGGTACAGGGTGATACTGAAGCTTTCTTT.

This clonotype turned up a few times. The chain uses TRBV4-2 and TRBJ1-4, with TRBD1 identical over 7 bases. Germline V lookup: CDR1 LGHNA, CDR2 YNFKEQ. Trimming removed 1 base from V and 3 bases from J; junction bases left unmatched: 5. The CDR3 consists of 16 residues. In nucleotides, the CDR3 is TGTGCCAGCAGCCAAGCTCCGGGACAGTCTAATGAAAAACTGTTTTTT. It translates to CASSQAPGQSNEKLFF.

The chain employs TRBV6-1 and TRBJ2-5; D is unclear. The CDR3 is 12 amino acids. The germline V gene has CDR1 MNHNS and CDR2 SASEGT. V lost 9 bases and J 0 bases, leaving 8 bases between the germline ends. Here the CDR3 DNA reads TGTGCCAGTGACCTGTACCAAGAGACCCAGTACTTC. Translating gives CASDLYQETQYF.

This clonotype was counted between two and nine times. V is TRBV10-3 and J is TRBJ2-5; maybe TRBD1 (6 bases). Trimming took off 8 bases at V and 0 bases at J, with 13 bases between the two ends. Germline-derived CDR1 and CDR2 are ENHRY and SYGVKD. The CDR3 is 14 residues long. In DNA form, the CDR3 reads TGTGCCATCGGGGTACAGGGCTACCAAGAGACCCAGTACTTC. Translating gives CAIGVQGYQETQYF.

The V call is TRBV3-1, the J call TRBJ2-7; the match to TRBD2 covers 8 bases. Germline trimming cut 5 bases from V and 2 bases from J; bases unmatched to any gene: 11. This CDR3 has 16 residues. Germline-derived CDR1 and CDR2 are LGHDT and YNNKEL (reference sequence). The CDR3 is CASSSEAGGLPYEQYF. CDR3 coding DNA: TGTGCCAGCAGCTCTGAGGCGGGAGGCCTCCCCTACGAGCAGTACTTC.

The chain carries TRBV6-2 or TRBV6-3 and TRBJ2-1; D might be TRBD1 or TRBD2, each matching 5 bases. The CDR3 has 15 residues. Trimming removed 6 bases from V and 4 bases from J, with 16 bases in between. Germline V gene data show CDR1 as MNHEY and CDR2 as SVGEGT. The CDR3 region is CASRSRDGIYNEQFF. CDR3 nucleotide sequence: TGTGCCAGCAGATCCCGGGACGGAATATACAATGAGCAGTTCTTC.

The genes are TRBV29-1 and TRBJ2-3; tentative D call: TRBD2 (5 bases). CDR3 length equals 13 residues. Trimming stripped 6 bases from V and 2 bases from J, with 12 bases between. Germline V gene data show CDR1 as SQVTM and CDR2 as ANQGSEA. The CDR3 reads CSVLDRHTDTQYF. The CDR3 DNA is TGCAGCGTACTAGATCGGCACACAGATACGCAGTATTTT.

This chain links TRBV5-4 with TRBJ2-4, with D possibly matching TRBD2 (6 bases). Germline V gene lookup returns CDR1 SGHNT and CDR2 YYREEE (reference sequence). The germline V and J ends were trimmed by 2 bases and 6 bases, with 12 bases remaining between them. The CDR3 covers 14 residues. The CDR3 loop is CASSFGGSLNIQYF. The CDR3 nucleotides are TGTGCCAGCAGCTTTGGAGGGTCCCTAAACATTCAGTACTTC. The entire variable domain, with the rest obtained from reference TRBV5-4 and TRBJ2-4, is as follows: ETGVTQSPTHLIKTRGQQVTLRCSSQSGHNTVSWYQQALGQGPQFIFQYYREEENGRGNFPPRFSGLQFPNYSSELNVNALELDDSALYLCASSFGGSLNIQYFGAGTRLSVL.

V and J are TRBV15 and TRBJ1-2; the D gene is possibly TRBD1 (6 bases). CDR1 and CDR2 from the germline V gene are LNHNV and YYDKDF (reference sequence). The V end lost 0 bases, the J end lost 4 bases, and 12 bases lay between the germline ends. This CDR3 is built from 15 residues. The chain's CDR3 is CATSREGGDIYGYTF. The CDR3, as DNA: TGTGCCACCAGCAGAGAGGGGGGGGACATCTATGGCTACACCTTC.

The chain combines TRBV4-1 with TRBJ1-2; TRBD1 might be the D (5 bases). The V end was cut by 1 base, the J end by 4 bases, with 19 bases between. Germline V gene data show CDR1 as MGHRA and CDR2 as YSYEKL. This CDR3 is 17 amino acids long. The CDR3 bases are TGCGCCAGCAGCCAAGCGGGTGGAATGGGGGGTATCTATGGCTACACCTTC. Translating it yields CASSQAGGMGGIYGYTF.

This chain connects TRBV7-6 to TRBJ2-7, with 11 bases aligning to TRBD1. The CDR3 spans 15 residues. The J segment lost 4 bases and the V segment lost 5 bases, leaving 7 bases of the junction unmatched. Germline CDR1 reads SGHVS; CDR2 reads FNYEAQ. The CDR3 DNA follows: TGTGCCAGCAGCCCCCTGGGACAGGGGGAGTACGAGCAGTACTTC. It specifies CASSPLGQGEYEQYF.

This chain connects TRBV7-9 to TRBJ2-7, with D possibly matching TRBD2 (6 bases). The CDR3 has 15 residues. Germline V gene lookup returns CDR1 SEHNR and CDR2 FQNEAQ (reference sequence). The V end was cut by 5 bases, the J end by 0 bases, with 14 bases between. This CDR3 is CASSPGLPTSYEQYF. The CDR3 DNA is TGTGCCAGCAGCCCGGGACTTCCTACCTCCTACGAGCAGTACTTC.

This sequence joins TRBV14 and TRBJ2-1; TRBD2 might be the D (6 bases). Per the germline V gene, CDR1 is SGHDN and CDR2 is FVKESK. Trimming stripped 4 bases from V and 7 bases from J, with 23 bases between. The CDR3 length is 17 residues. This CDR3 reads CASSPTPGLKRDNEQFF. The CDR3 nucleotides are TGTGCCAGCAGCCCAACTCCGGGACTCAAACGAGATAATGAGCAGTTCTTC. The full variable domain, with the rest looked up from reference TRBV14 and TRBJ2-1, is EAGVTQFPSHSVIEKGQTVTLRCDPISGHDNLYWYRRVMGKEIKFLLHFVKESKQDESGMPNNRFLAERTGGTYSTLKVQPAELEDSGVYFCASSPTPGLKRDNEQFFGPGTRLTVL.

The rearrangement joins TRBV20-1 to TRBJ2-7, with D perhaps matching TRBD1 or TRBD2 (7 bases each). Germline V gives CDR1 DFQATT, CDR2 SNEGSKA (reference sequence). Trimming removed 6 bases from V and 2 bases from J, with 11 bases in between. CDR3 size: 12 residues. The CDR3 DNA follows: TGCAGTGCCCCAGGGGGGGCCTACGAGCAGTACTTC. Residues: CSAPGGAYEQYF.

This chain connects TRBV2 to TRBJ1-2, with D uncertain. V was shortened by 0 bases and J by 4 bases, with 9 bases between the two germline ends. Germline assignment: CDR1 SNHLY and CDR2 FYNNEI. The CDR3 has 14 residues. CDR3 sequence (DNA): TGTGCCAGCAGTGAAGCGCGGTCAGTCTATGGCTACACCTTC. Encoded protein: CASSEARSVYGYTF.

The chain couples TRBV14 to TRBJ1-2; D is undetermined. CDR1 and CDR2 (germline): SGHDN, FVKESK. This CDR3 region has 15 residues. V was pared by 1 base and J by 1 base, with 10 bases between. As DNA, the CDR3 is TGTGCCAGCAGCCAAGTTGGGGAGCTTAACTATGGCTACACCTTC. Its protein is CASSQVGELNYGYTF.